The 9 T cell receptor beta chains reported below all come from one sample, sequenced in a study of cytomegalovirus exposure and HLA in healthy donors. PCR primers comprised 60 Vbeta and 13 Jbeta primers. Sequenced by immunoSEQ multiplex PCR; TCRdb stores in-frame clones only, minus some. The sample consists of 140,000 to 150,000 clones, 75% to 90% of them appearing once. Source material: PBMCs. The receptor set was obtained from a man between 40 and 49 years old in good health and CMV-seronegative.

The chain uses TRBV5-1 and TRBJ1-1, with D maybe TRBD1 (5 bases). Trimming shortened V by 0 bases and J by 4 bases, and 13 bases separated the two germline ends. Germline values: CDR1 SGHRS, CDR2 YFSETQ. There are 15 residues in the CDR3. Here the CDR3 DNA reads TGCGCCAGCAGCTTGGACAGCAGGGTAGGCACTGAAGCTTTCTTT. Protein sequence: CASSLDSRVGTEAFF.

The V gene is TRBV6-5, the J gene TRBJ2-5; D uncertain. The end of the DNA is better explained by TRBJ2-7, so the J call may be wrong. Per the germline V gene, CDR1 is MNHEY and CDR2 is SVGAGI. The CDR3 covers 15 residues. CDR3 amino acids: CASSYRGQDSYEQYF. CDR3 nucleotides: TGTGCCAGCAGTTACCGTGGCCAGGACTCCTACGAGCAGTACTTC.

The chain combines TRBV7-8 with TRBJ1-2; weak D call: TRBD1 (6 bases). This CDR3 contains 12 residues. V lost 5 bases, J lost 7 bases, and 11 bases lay in between. Looked up from germline, CDR1 is SGHVS and CDR2 is FQNEAQ. The CDR3 nucleotides read TGTGCCAGCAGCCGGACAGATTTTGGCTACACCTTC. Amino acid sequence: CASSRTDFGYTF.

In this sample, this clone turned up once. The V and J genes are TRBV7-8 and TRBJ1-1, with D uncertain. V lost 5 bases to trimming and J lost 0 bases, with 7 bases between them. Germline V gene data show CDR1 as SGHVS and CDR2 as FQNEAQ. This CDR3 contains 13 residues. Here the CDR3 DNA reads TGTGCCAGCAGCCCATTCCTGAACACTGAAGCTTTCTTT. Translation gives CASSPFLNTEAFF.

This sequence joins TRBV7-2 and TRBJ1-1; D is undetermined. This CDR3 region has 15 residues. Germline V gene data show CDR1 as SGHTA and CDR2 as FQGNSA. Trimming removed 6 bases at V and 0 bases at J, with 14 bases between. The CDR3 region is CASSSNGVLNTEAFF. The CDR3 nucleotides read TGTGCCAGCAGTTCAAACGGGGTGTTGAACACTGAAGCTTTCTTT.

The chain links TRBV6-5 to TRBJ1-3; D unresolved. The ends were cut back, 6 bases at V and 0 bases at J, with 9 bases in the middle. The CDR3 has 14 residues. Germline values: CDR1 MNHEY, CDR2 SVGAGI. The chain's CDR3 is CASRAPHSGNTIYF. CDR3 bases: TGTGCCAGCAGAGCCCCCCACTCTGGAAACACCATATATTTT.

The gene calls are TRBV7-2 and TRBJ2-5; 9 bases align to TRBD1. The length of the CDR3 is 15 residues. Germline CDR1 and CDR2: SGHTA and FQGNSA. V trimming: 6 bases; J trimming: 1 base; junction bases outside the gene matches: 6. DNA for the CDR3: TGTGCCAGCAGAAACCGGGACAGGGTCCAAGAGACCCAGTACTTC. Amino acids: CASRNRDRVQETQYF.

The chain recombines TRBV6-5 with TRBJ2-7; D is perhaps TRBD2 (6 bases). V shed 6 bases and J shed 6 bases, with 18 bases lying between them. The germline CDR1 and CDR2 sequences are MNHEY and SVGAGI. This CDR3 contains 14 residues. The CDR3 bases are TGTGCCAGCAGAGCAGGAGGGTCCCTGGGCGAGCAGTACTTC. Its translation is CASRAGGSLGEQYF.

The genes are TRBV25-1 and TRBJ1-2; 7 bases align to TRBD1. The length of the CDR3 is 16 residues. V was pared by 2 bases and J by 7 bases, with 13 bases of the junction left unmatched. In germline, CDR1 is MGHDK, CDR2 SYGVNS. The chain's CDR3 is CASSEGGQLNVAGYTF. The DNA of the CDR3 is TGTGCCAGCAGTGAAGGGGGACAGCTAAATGTCGCTGGCTACACCTTC.